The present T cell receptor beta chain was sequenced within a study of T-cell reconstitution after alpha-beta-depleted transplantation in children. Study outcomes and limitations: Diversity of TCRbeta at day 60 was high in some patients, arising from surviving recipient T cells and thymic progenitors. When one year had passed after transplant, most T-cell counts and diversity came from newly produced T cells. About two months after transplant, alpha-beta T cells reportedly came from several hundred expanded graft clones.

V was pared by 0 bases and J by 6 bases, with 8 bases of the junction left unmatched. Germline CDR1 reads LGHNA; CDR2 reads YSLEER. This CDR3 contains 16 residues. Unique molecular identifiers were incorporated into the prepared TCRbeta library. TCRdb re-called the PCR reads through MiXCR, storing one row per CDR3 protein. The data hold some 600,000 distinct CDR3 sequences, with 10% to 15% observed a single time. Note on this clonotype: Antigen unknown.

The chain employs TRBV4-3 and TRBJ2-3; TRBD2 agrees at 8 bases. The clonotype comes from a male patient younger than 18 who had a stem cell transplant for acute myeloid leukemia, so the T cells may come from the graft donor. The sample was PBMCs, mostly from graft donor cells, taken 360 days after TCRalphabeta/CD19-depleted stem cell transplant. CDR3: CASSQDPGGASDTQYF. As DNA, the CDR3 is TGCGCCAGCAGCCAAGATCCGGGAGGGGCATCGGATACGCAGTATTTT.